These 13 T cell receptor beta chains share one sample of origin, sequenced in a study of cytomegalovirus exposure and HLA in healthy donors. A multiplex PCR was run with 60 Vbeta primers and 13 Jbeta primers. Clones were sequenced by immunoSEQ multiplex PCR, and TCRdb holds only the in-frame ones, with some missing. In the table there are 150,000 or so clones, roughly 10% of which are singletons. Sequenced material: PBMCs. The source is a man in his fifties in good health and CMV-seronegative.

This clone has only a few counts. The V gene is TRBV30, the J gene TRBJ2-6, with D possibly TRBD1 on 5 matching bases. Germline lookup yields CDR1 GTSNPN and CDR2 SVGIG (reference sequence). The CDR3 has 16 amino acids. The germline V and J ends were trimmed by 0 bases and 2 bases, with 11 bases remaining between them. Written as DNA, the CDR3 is TGTGCCTGGAGTGTATCGACAGTAGCTGGGGCCAACGTCCTGACTTTC. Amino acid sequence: CAWSVSTVAGANVLTF.

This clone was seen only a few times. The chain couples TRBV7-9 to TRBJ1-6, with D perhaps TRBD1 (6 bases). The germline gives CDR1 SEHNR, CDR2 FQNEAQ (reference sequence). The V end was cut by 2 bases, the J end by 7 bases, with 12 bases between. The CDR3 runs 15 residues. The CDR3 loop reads CASSLRTGKNSPLHF. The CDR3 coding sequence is TGTGCCAGCAGCTTAAGAACAGGGAAGAATTCACCCCTCCACTTT.

The CDR3: CATGTEGNQPQHF. As DNA, the CDR3 is TGTGCCACCGGGACAGAAGGAAATCAGCCCCAGCATTTT. The chain combines TRBV6-5 with TRBJ1-5; TRBD1 matches at 7 bases. The CDR3 totals 13 residues. Germline CDR1 reads MNHEY; CDR2 reads SVGAGI. J gave up 4 bases and V 10 bases, and 7 bases lay outside the gene matches.

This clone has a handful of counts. CDR3 amino acids: CASSQDSDTEAFF. DNA for the CDR3: TGTGCCAGCAGCCAAGACTCGGACACTGAAGCTTTCTTT. This sequence joins TRBV4-2 and TRBJ1-1; D remains ambiguous. This CDR3 comprises 13 residues. V was trimmed by 0 bases and J by 3 bases, leaving 5 bases between them. Germline CDR1 reads LGHNA; CDR2 reads YNFKEQ.

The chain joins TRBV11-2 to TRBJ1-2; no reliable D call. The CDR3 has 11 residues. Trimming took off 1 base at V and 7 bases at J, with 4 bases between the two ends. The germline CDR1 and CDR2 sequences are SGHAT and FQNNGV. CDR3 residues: CASSLVSGYTF. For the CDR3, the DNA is TGTGCCAGCAGCTTAGTCTCTGGCTACACCTTC.

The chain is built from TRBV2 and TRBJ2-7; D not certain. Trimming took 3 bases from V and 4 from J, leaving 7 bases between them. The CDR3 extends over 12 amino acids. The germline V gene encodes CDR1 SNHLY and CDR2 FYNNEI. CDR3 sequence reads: CASSDRFYEQYF. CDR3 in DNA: TGTGCCAGCAGTGACCGGTTTTACGAGCAGTACTTC.

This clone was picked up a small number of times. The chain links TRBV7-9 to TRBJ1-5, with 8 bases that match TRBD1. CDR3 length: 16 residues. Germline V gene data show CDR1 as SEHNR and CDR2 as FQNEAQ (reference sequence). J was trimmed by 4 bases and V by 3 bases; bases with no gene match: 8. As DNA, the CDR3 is TGTGCCAGCAGCTTGGGAACCGGGACAGGAAATCAGCCCCAGCATTTT. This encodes CASSLGTGTGNQPQHF.

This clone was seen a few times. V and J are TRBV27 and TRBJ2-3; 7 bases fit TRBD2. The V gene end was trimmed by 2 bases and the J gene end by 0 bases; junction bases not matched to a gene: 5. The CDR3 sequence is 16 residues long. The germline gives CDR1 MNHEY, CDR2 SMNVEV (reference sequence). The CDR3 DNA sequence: TGTGCCAGCAGTTTAATAGCGGGTACTAGCACAGATACGCAGTATTTT. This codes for CASSLIAGTSTDTQYF.

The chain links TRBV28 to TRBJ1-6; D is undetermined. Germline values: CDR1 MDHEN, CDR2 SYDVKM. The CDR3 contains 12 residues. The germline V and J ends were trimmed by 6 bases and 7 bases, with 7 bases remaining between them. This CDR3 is CASSDSNSPLHF. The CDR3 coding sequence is TGTGCCAGCAGCGACTCCAATTCACCCCTCCACTTT.

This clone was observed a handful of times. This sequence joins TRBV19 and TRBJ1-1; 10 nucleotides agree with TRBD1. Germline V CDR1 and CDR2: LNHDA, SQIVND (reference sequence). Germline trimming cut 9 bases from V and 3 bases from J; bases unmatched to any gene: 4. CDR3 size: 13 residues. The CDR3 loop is CASLGQGYTEAFF. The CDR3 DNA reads TGTGCCAGCCTGGGACAGGGGTACACTGAAGCTTTCTTT.

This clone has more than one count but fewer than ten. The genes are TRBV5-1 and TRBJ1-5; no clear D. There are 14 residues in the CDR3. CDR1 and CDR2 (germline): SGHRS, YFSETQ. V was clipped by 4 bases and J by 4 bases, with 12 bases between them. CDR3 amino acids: CASSPGRENQPQHF. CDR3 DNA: TGCGCCAGCAGCCCCGGACGGGAAAATCAGCCCCAGCATTTT.

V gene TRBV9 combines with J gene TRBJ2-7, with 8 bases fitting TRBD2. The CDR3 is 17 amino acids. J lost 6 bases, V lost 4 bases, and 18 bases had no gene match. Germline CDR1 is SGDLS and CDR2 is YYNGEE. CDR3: CASSPAGDLLSLGEQYF. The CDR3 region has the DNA TGTGCCAGCAGCCCAGCGGGAGACCTCCTTTCCTTGGGCGAGCAGTACTTC.

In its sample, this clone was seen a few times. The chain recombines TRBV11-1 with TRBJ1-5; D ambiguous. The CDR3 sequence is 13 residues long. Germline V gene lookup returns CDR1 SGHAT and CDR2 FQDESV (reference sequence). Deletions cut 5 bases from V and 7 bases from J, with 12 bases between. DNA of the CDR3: TGTGCCAGCAGCCCTGGGGAGAACCAGCCCCAGCATTTT. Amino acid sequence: CASSPGENQPQHF. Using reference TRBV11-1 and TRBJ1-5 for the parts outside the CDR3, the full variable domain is EAEVAQSPRYKITEKSQAVAFWCDPISGHATLYWYRQILGQGPELLVQFQDESVVDDSQLPKDRFSAERLKGVDSTLKIQPAELGDSAMYLCASSPGENQPQHFGDGTRLSIL.